The entry below gives a single T cell receptor (beta chain) sequence along with its context. Its specificity is unknown. CDR3 length: 17 residues. V trimming: 1 base; J trimming: 4 bases; junction bases outside the gene matches: 6. Per germline, CDR1 GTSNPN and CDR2 SVGIG (reference sequence). The data are from a study of cytomegalovirus exposure and HLA in healthy donors. Study results and caveats: The later analysis indicated that the majority of CMV-associated TCR beta chains appeared HLA-restricted. Reportedly, TCR beta sequences accurately predicted HLA-A and HLA-B alleles in most subjects. Among TCR beta chains of equal frequency, HLA-associated ones were more clonally expanded in a later analysis. Reportedly, a later analysis found an Asian-associated ancestry cluster had fewer N-insertions than the approximately 670-donor mean.

In the PCR, 60 Vbeta and 13 Jbeta primers were used. Measured with immunoSEQ multiplex PCR; TCRdb has only the in-frame clones, and not every one. The table lists about 160,000 clones, 60% to 85% of them singletons. V is TRBV30 and J is TRBJ2-5; 16 nucleotides agree with TRBD2. Sequencing was carried out using PBMCs. This receptor was identified in a woman between 45 and 65 years old in good health and CMV-seropositive. CDR3 coding DNA: TGTGCCTGGAGTGGGGGACTAGCGGGAGGGCCGGGAGAGACCCAGTACTTC. Residues: CAWSGGLAGGPGETQYF.